These T cell receptor beta chains were read from a single sample in a study of cytomegalovirus exposure and HLA in healthy donors. Sequenced by immunoSEQ multiplex PCR; TCRdb stores in-frame clones only, minus some. The repertoire has fewer than 250,000 clones, about 79% of them found once; the top ten carry approximately 2%. Sequencing used PBMCs. Receptors were obtained from a male donor in good health and CMV-seronegative. Each CDR3 is given with its conserved first and last residue. The D gene is left open where the match is weak. Size values are once, few and many counts, or a class for expanded clones, and some rows have none.

clone_size d_call j_call v_call cdr3_nt cdr3_aa
- - TRBJ1-1 TRBV7-3 TGTGCCAGCAGCCCATCCTCGGACACCATGAACACTGAAGCTTTCTTT CASSPSSDTMNTEAFF
- TRBD1 TRBJ2-7 TRBV27 TGTGCCAGCAGTTTGGACAGGGGCTACGAGCAGTACTTC CASSLDRGYEQYF
- TRBD1 TRBJ2-6 TRBV5-1 TGCGCCAGCAGCCCACCGACAGGGCCTACCTCTGGGGCCAACGTCCTGACTTTC CASSPPTGPTSGANVLTF
- - TRBJ1-5 TRBV4-2 TGTGCCAGCAGCCAAGGCCCTCTTTCGGGGGGCTTTGGCAATCAGCCCCAGCATTTT CASSQGPLSGGFGNQPQHF
- TRBD2 TRBJ2-7 TRBV9 TGTGCCAGCAGCGTAGAGGCTAGCGGAGACGAGCAGTACTTC CASSVEASGDEQYF
- TRBD1 TRBJ2-1 TRBV5-4 TGTGCCAGCAGCTTATCCGCCGGGACAGGGACCAATGAGCAGTTCTTC CASSLSAGTGTNEQFF
- TRBD2 TRBJ2-1 TRBV9 TGTGCCAGCAGCGTATCCGGCGGGGGGAGCTCCTACAATGAGCAGTTCTTC CASSVSGGGSSYNEQFF
- - TRBJ2-5 TRBV4-1 TGCGCCAGCAGCCAAGAAAGGCTAGCAGGAGAGACCCAGTACTTC CASSQERLAGETQYF
few - TRBJ1-1 TRBV11-2 TGTGCCAGCAGCTTAGATCGGGACACCATGAACACTGAAGCTTTCTTT CASSLDRDTMNTEAFF
once - TRBJ2-7 TRBV14 TGTGCCAGCAGCCAAGATCTTAACAGGGCCTACGAGCAGTACTTC CASSQDLNRAYEQYF
- - TRBJ1-6 TRBV9 TGTGCCAGCAGCGAGGCCCTCGGCAGGCTGGATTCACCCCTCCACTTT CASSEALGRLDSPLHF
- - TRBJ2-5 TRBV6-5 TGTGCCAGCAGTTATTCAGGACTACAAGAGACCCAGTACTTC CASSYSGLQETQYF
- TRBD2 TRBJ2-3 TRBV7-8 TGTGCCAGCAGCTTACGGGGCGGGGGGCCTGTGAGAGATACGCAGTATTTT CASSLRGGGPVRDTQYF
- - TRBJ2-1 TRBV5-1 TGCGCCAGCAGTCGGGACTTATACAATGAGCAGTTCTTC CASSRDLYNEQFF
- TRBD1 TRBJ1-1 TRBV5-8 TGTGCCAGCAGCTTGGCCGGGACAGGTCCCACTGAAGCTTTCTTT CASSLAGTGPTEAFF
- - TRBJ2-5 TRBV7-7 TGTGCTAGCAGCTTAACACAGCAAGAGACCCAGTACTTC CASSLTQQETQYF
- TRBD2 TRBJ2-7 TRBV28 TGTGCCAGCACCCCTCGAGCGGGAGTCCGAAGGGAGCAGTACTTC CASTPRAGVRREQYF
once - TRBJ1-3 TRBV27 TGTGCCAGCAGCCCTCAAGGAGGCTCTGGAAACACCATATATTTT CASSPQGGSGNTIYF
- TRBD2 TRBJ2-3 TRBV7-2 TGTGCCAGCAGCCGGACTAGCGGGAACGGTGATACGCAGTATTTT CASSRTSGNGDTQYF
- - TRBJ1-3 TRBV7-9 TGTGCCAGCAGCTTGTTCTCGGAGGGAAACACCATATATTTT CASSLFSEGNTIYF
- - TRBJ2-7 TRBV28 TGTGCCAGTCGTACTTTTGATTTCTACGAGCAGTACTTC CASRTFDFYEQYF
- TRBD1 TRBJ1-2 TRBV9 TGTGCCAGCAGCAGACCCGTGACCGGGACAGCCATAAGCTACACCTTC CASSRPVTGTAISYTF
few TRBD2 TRBJ2-7 TRBV6-5 TGTGCCAGCAGTGACAGCGGGAGGGCCCGCGAGCAGTACTTC CASSDSGRAREQYF
- TRBD2 TRBJ2-1 TRBV7-9 TGTGCCAGCAGCTTAGACGGACTAGCGGTTGCCTACAATGAGCAGTTCTTC CASSLDGLAVAYNEQFF
- TRBD2 TRBJ2-1 TRBV9 TGTGCCAGCAGCGTAGTTGGGAGGGCCTACAATGAGCAGTTCTTC CASSVVGRAYNEQFF
once TRBD1 TRBJ1-2 TRBV18 TGTGCCAGCTCTACTACACAGGGGAACGGAGGAGGCTACACCTTC CASSTTQGNGGGYTF
- - TRBJ2-3 TRBV9 TGTGCCAGCAGCGTAGAACTCCCAGATACGCAGTATTTT CASSVELPDTQYF
- TRBD1 TRBJ1-6 TRBV9 TGTGCCAGCAGCGGCGGACAGGGGGATAATTCACCCCTCCACTTT CASSGGQGDNSPLHF
few TRBD2 TRBJ2-1 TRBV5-1 TGCGCCAGCAGCATCCCCGGGACTAGCGTGGGGAATGAGCAGTTCTTC CASSIPGTSVGNEQFF
- TRBD1 TRBJ1-5 TRBV7-9 TGTGCCAGCAGCTCGGGACAGTACAATCAGCCCCAGCATTTT CASSSGQYNQPQHF
- - TRBJ1-1 TRBV11-2 TGTGCCAGCAGCGGGCAGCCTATGAACACTGAAGCTTTCTTT CASSGQPMNTEAFF
once - TRBJ2-2 TRBV5-1 TGCGCCAGCAGCTTGGGTCCCCGACAGGGAGGCACCGGGGAGCTGTTTTTT CASSLGPRQGGTGELFF
- TRBD2 TRBJ2-1 TRBV11-2 TGTGCCAGCAGCTTAGGACTAGCGGGAGGGTACTATAGGAATGAGCAGTTCTTC CASSLGLAGGYYRNEQFF
- - TRBJ1-1 TRBV25-1 TGTGCCAGCAGTTTTGCGAGGGACACTGAAGCTTTCTTT CASSFARDTEAFF
few - TRBJ2-7 TRBV6-5 TGTGCCAGCAGTTACAGAGGGGAGCAGTACTTC CASSYRGEQYF
- - TRBJ1-2 TRBV28 TGTGCCAGCAGTTCAGGGTCAGGGAACTATGGCTACACCTTC CASSSGSGNYGYTF
once - TRBJ1-1 TRBV6-5 TGTGCCAGCAGAATAGCGGTTATCGGGGACACTGAAGCTTTCTTT CASRIAVIGDTEAFF
- TRBD2 TRBJ2-1 TRBV19 TGTGCCAGTAGTATAGTCGGGACTAGCATCTTCAATGAGCAGTTCTTC CASSIVGTSIFNEQFF
once - TRBJ1-4 TRBV7-9 TGTGCCAGCAGCTTGGGGGGAGTGGATGAAAAACTGTTTTTT CASSLGGVDEKLFF
- - TRBJ2-5 TRBV28 TGTGCCAGCAGTCCCCGTCTAGGCCTGGGGACCCAGTACTTC CASSPRLGLGTQYF
- TRBD2 TRBJ2-3 TRBV2 TGTGCCAGCGTCTCGGGGAGGGGAGGGGCTAGCACAGATACGCAGTATTTT CASVSGRGGASTDTQYF
- TRBD2 TRBJ2-7 TRBV7-2 TGTGCCAGCAGCTTGAGCGGGAGGGAGAACGAGCAGTACTTC CASSLSGRENEQYF
once - TRBJ1-3 TRBV5-1 TGCGCCAGCAGCTTGGGGCAAGGCCCCAAGGGGCACTCTGGAAACACCATATATTTT CASSLGQGPKGHSGNTIYF
- - TRBJ1-3 TRBV2 TGTGCCAGCACCCTCGGCCTCGGGGCTGGAAACACCATATATTTT CASTLGLGAGNTIYF
- - TRBJ1-4 TRBV25-1 TGTGCCAGCAGTGAAGCCCCTGGACTCTATAATGAAAAACTGTTTTTT CASSEAPGLYNEKLFF
once TRBD1 TRBJ2-7 TRBV10-3 TGTGCCATCAGAGAGACAGGGAGCTCCTACGAGCAGTACTTC CAIRETGSSYEQYF
- - TRBJ1-2 TRBV28 TGTGCCAGCAGTTCTGGAGGGAATAACTATGGCTACACCTTC CASSSGGNNYGYTF
- TRBD2 TRBJ2-2 TRBV5-1 TGCGCCAGCAGCTTGGAGGGTAGCGGGAGATTCATGGACACCGGGGAGCTGTTTTTT CASSLEGSGRFMDTGELFF
- TRBD1 TRBJ2-7 TRBV7-9 TGTGCCAGCAGCACGTGGGACAGGGGGGATTGGGAGCAGTACTTC CASSTWDRGDWEQYF
once TRBD1 TRBJ1-4 TRBV28 TGTGCCAGCAGTTCCCTCCGGGACAGGGATGAAAAACTGTTTTTT CASSSLRDRDEKLFF